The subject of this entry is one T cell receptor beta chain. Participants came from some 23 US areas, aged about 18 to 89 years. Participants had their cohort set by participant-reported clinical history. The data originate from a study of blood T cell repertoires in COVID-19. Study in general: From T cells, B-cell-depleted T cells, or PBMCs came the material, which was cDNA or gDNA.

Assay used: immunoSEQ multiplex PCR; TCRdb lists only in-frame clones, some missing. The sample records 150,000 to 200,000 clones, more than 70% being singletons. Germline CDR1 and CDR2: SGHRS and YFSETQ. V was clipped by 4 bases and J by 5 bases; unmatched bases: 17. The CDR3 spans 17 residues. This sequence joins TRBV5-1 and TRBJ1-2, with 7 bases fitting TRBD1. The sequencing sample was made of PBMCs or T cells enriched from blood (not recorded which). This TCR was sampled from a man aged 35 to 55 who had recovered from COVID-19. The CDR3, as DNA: TGCGCCAGCAGCCACCGAGCCACAAAGGACAGGTCTTATGGCTACACCTTC. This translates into CASSHRATKDRSYGYTF. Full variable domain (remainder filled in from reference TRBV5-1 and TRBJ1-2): KAGVTQTPRYLIKTRGQQVTLSCSPISGHRSVSWYQQTPGQGLQFLFEYFSETQRNKGNFPGRFSGRQFSNSRSEMNVSTLELGDSALYLCASSHRATKDRSYGYTFGSGTRLTVV.